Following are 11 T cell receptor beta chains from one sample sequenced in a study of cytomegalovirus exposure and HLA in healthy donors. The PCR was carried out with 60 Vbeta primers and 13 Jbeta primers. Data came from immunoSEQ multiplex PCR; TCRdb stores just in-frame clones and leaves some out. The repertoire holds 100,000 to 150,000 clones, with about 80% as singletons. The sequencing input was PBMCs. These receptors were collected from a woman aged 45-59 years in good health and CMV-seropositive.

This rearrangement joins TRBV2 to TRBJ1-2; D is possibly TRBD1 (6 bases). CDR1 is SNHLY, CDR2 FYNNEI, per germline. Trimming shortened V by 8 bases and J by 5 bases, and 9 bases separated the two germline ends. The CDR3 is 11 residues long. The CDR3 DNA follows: TGTGCCAGCGGAGGACAGTATGGCTACACCTTC. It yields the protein CASGGQYGYTF.

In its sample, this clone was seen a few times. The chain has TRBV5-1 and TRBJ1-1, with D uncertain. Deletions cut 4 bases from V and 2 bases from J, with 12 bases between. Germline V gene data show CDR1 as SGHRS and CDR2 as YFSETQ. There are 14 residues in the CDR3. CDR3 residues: CASSAVGGNTEAFF. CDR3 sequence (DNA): TGCGCCAGCAGCGCGGTCGGAGGCAACACTGAAGCTTTCTTT.

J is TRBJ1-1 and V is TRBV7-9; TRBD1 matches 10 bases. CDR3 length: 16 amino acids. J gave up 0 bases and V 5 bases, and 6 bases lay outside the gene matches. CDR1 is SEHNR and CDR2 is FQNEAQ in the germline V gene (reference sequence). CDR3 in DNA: TGTGCCAGCAGCGCGGGACAGGGGAGGATGAACACTGAAGCTTTCTTT. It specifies CASSAGQGRMNTEAFF.

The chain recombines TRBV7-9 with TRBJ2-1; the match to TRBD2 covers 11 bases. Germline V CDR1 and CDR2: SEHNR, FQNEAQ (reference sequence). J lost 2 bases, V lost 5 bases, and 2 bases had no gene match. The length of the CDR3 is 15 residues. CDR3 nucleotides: TGTGCCAGCAGCGGGACTAGCGGACCCTACAATGAGCAGTTCTTC. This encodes CASSGTSGPYNEQFF.

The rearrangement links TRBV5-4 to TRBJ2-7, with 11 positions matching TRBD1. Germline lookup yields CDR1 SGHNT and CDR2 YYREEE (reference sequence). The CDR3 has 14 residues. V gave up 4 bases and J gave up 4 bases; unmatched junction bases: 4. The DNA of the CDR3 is TGTGCCAGCAGCCCGGACAGGGGGCTTTACGAGCAGTACTTC. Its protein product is CASSPDRGLYEQYF.

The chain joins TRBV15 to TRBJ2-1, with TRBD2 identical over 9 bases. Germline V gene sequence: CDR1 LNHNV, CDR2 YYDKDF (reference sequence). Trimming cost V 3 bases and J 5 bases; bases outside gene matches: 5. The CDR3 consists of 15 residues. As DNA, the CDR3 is TGTGCCACCAGCAGTTTTAGCGGGAGCAACAATGAGCAGTTCTTC. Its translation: CATSSFSGSNNEQFF.

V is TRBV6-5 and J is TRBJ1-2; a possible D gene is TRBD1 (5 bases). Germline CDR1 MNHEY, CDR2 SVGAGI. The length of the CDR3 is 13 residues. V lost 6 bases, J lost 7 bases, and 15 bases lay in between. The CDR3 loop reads CASSATGFLGYTF. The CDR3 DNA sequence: TGTGCCAGCAGCGCTACAGGATTTCTTGGCTACACCTTC.

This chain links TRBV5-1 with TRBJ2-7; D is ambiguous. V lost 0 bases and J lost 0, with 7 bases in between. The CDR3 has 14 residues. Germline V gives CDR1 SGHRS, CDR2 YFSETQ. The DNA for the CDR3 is TGCGCCAGCAGCTTGGGACATGACTCCTACGAGCAGTACTTC. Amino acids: CASSLGHDSYEQYF.

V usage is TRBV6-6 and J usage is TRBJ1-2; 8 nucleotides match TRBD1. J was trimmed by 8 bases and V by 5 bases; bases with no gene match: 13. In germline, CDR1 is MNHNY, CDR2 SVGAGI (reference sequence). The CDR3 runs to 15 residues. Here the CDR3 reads CASSTTTRGRVGYTF. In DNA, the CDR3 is TGTGCCAGCAGTACGACCACCAGGGGGCGGGTAGGCTACACCTTC.

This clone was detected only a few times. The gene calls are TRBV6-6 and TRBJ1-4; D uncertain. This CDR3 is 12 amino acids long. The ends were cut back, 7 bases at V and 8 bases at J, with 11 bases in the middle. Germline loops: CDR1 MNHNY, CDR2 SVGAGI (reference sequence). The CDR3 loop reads CASTYFGEKLFF. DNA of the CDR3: TGTGCCAGCACCTACTTCGGGGAAAAACTGTTTTTT.

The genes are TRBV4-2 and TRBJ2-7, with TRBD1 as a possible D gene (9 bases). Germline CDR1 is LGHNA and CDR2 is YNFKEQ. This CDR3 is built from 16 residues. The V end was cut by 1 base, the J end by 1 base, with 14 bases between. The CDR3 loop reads CASSQVSGTGSYEQYF. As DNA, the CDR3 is TGTGCCAGCAGCCAAGTTAGCGGGACAGGGTCCTACGAGCAGTACTTC.